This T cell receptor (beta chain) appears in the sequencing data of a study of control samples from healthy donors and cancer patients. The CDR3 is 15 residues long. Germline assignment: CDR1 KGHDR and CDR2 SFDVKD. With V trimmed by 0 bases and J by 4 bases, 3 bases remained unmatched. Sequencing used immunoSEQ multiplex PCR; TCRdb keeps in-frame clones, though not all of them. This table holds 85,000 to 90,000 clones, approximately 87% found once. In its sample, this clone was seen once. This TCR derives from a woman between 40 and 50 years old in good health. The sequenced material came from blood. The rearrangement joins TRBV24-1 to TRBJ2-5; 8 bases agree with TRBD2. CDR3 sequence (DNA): TGTGCCACCAGTGATTTGGCCGGGGGGGCAGAGACCCAGTACTTC. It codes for CATSDLAGGAETQYF.